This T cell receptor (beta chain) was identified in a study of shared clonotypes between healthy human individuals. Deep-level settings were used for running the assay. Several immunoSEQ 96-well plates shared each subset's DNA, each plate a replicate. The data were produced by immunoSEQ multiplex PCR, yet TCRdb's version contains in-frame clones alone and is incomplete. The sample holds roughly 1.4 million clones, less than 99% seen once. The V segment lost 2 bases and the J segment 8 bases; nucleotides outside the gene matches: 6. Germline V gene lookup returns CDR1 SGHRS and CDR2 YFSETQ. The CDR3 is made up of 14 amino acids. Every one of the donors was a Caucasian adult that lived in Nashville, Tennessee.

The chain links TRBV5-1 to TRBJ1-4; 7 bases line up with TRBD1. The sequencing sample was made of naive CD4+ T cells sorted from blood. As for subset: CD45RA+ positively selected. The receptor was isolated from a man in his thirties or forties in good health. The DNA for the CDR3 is TGCGCCAGCAGCTTAGACAGGGTGAGAGAAAAACTGTTTTTT. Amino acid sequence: CASSLDRVREKLFF.